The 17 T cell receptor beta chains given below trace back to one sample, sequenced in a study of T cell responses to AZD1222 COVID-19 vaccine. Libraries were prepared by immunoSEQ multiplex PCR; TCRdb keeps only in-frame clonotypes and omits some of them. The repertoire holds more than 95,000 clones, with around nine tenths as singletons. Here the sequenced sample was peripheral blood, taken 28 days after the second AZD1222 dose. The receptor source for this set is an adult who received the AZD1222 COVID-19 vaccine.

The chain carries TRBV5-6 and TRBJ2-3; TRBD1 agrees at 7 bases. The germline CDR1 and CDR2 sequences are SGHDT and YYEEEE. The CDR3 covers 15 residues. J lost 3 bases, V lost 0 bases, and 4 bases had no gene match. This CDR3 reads CASSLDRGVTDTQYF. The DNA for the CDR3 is TGTGCCAGCAGCTTGGACAGGGGCGTGACAGATACGCAGTATTTT.

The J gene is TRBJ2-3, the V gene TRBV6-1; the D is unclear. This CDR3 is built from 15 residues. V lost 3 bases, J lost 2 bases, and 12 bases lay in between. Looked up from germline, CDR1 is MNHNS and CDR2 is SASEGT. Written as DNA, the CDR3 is TGTGCCAGCAGTGAGACCGCCAACCCCACAGATACGCAGTATTTT. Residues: CASSETANPTDTQYF.

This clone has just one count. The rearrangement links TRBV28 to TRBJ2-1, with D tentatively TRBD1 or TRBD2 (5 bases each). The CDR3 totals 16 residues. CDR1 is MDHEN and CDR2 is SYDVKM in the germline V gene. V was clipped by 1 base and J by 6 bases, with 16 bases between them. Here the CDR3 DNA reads TGTGCCAGCAGTTTATCCGGGACCAATAACCCCAATGAGCAGTTCTTC. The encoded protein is CASSLSGTNNPNEQFF.

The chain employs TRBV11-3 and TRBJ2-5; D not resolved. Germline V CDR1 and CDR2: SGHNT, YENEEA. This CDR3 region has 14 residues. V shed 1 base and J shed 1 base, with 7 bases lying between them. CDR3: CASSLGLIQETQYF. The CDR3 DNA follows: TGTGCCAGCAGCTTAGGGCTAATCCAAGAGACCCAGTACTTC.

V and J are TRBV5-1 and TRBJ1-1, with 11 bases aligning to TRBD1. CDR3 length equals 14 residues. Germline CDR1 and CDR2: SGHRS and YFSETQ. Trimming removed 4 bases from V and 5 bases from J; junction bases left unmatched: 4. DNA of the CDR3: TGCGCCAGCAGCGCGGGACAGGGGGGGACTGAAGCTTTCTTT. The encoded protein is CASSAGQGGTEAFF. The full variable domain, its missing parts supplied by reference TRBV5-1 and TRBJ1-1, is KAGVTQTPRYLIKTRGQQVTLSCSPISGHRSVSWYQQTPGQGLQFLFEYFSETQRNKGNFPGRFSGRQFSNSRSEMNVSTLELGDSALYLCASSAGQGGTEAFFGQGTRLTVV.

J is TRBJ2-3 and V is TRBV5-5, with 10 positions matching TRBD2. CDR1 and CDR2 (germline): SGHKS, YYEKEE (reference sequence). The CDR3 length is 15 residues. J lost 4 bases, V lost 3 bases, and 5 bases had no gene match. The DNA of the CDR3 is TGTGCCAGCAGCTGGTTACTAGCGGGGCCAGATACGCAGTATTTT. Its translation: CASSWLLAGPDTQYF. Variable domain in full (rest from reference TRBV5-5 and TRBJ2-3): DAGVTQSPTHLIKTRGQQVTLRCSPISGHKSVSWYQQVLGQGPQFIFQYYEKEERGRGNFPDRFSARQFPNYSSELNVNALLLGDSALYLCASSWLLAGPDTQYFGPGTRLTVL.

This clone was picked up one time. The CDR3 region is CSSGQPQETQYF. The CDR3 nucleotides are TGCAGCTCGGGACAGCCACAAGAGACCCAGTACTTC. The chain couples TRBV29-1 to TRBJ2-5; 7 bases agree with TRBD1. Germline CDR1 SQVTM, CDR2 ANQGSEA. This CDR3 is built from 12 residues. The junction had 5 bases not matched to a gene; V was cut back by 8 bases and J by 2 bases.

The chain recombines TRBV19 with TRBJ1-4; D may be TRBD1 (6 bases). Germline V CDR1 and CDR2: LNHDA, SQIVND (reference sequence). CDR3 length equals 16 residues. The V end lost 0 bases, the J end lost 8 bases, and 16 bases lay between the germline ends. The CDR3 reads CASSIDVGAGEEKLFF. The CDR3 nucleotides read TGTGCCAGTAGTATAGATGTGGGGGCGGGGGAAGAAAAACTGTTTTTT.

The CDR3 loop reads CASSVRNTEAFF. In DNA, the CDR3 is TGTGCCAGCAGCGTAAGGAACACTGAAGCTTTCTTT. The chain combines TRBV5-4 with TRBJ1-1; no reliable D call. Germline V gene lookup returns CDR1 SGHNT and CDR2 YYREEE (reference sequence). The CDR3 sequence is 12 residues long. Between the trimmed V and J ends, which lost 4 bases and 1 base, there was a span of 5 bases.

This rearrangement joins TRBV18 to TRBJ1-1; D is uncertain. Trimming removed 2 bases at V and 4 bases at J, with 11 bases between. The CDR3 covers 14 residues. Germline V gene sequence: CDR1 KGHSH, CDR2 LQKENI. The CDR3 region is CASSPYEGFTEAFF. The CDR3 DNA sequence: TGTGCCAGCTCACCATATGAGGGCTTCACTGAAGCTTTCTTT. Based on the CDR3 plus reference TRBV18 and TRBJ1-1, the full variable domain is NAGVMQNPRHLVRRRGQEARLRCSPMKGHSHVYWYRQLPEEGLKFMVYLQKENIIDESGMPKERFSAEFPKEGPSILRIQQVVRGDSAAYFCASSPYEGFTEAFFGQGTRLTVV.

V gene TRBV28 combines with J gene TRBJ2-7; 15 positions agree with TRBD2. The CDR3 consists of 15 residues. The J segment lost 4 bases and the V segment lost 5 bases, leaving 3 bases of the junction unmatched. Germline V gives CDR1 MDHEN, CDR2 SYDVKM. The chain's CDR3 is CASSPGLAGGYEQYF. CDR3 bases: TGTGCCAGCAGTCCCGGACTAGCGGGAGGGTACGAGCAGTACTTC. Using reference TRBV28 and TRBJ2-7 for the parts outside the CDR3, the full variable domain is DVKVTQSSRYLVKRTGEKVFLECVQDMDHENMFWYRQDPGLGLRLIYFSYDVKMKEKGDIPEGYSVSREKKERFSLILESASTNQTSMYLCASSPGLAGGYEQYFGPGTRLTVT.

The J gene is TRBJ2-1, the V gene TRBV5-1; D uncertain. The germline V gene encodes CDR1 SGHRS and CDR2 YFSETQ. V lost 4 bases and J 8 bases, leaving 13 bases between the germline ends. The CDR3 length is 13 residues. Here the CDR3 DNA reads TGCGCCAGCAGCGAATTATATGGGGATGAGCAGTTCTTC. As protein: CASSELYGDEQFF.

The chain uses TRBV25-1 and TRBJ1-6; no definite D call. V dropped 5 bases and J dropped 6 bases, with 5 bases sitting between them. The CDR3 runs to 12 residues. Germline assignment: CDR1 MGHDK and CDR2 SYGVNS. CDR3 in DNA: TGTGCCAGCAGTAAGAGTAATTCACCCCTCCACTTT. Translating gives CASSKSNSPLHF.

This chain's CDR3 is CASSLSWTGSDTQYF. The CDR3, as DNA: TGTGCCAGCAGCTTAAGTTGGACAGGGTCGGATACGCAGTATTTT. The chain recombines TRBV7-2 with TRBJ2-3, with 8 bases aligning to TRBD1. The CDR3 loop spans 15 amino acids. V shed 2 bases and J 6 bases; nucleotides not matched to a gene: 7. Germline V gives CDR1 SGHTA, CDR2 FQGNSA.

The CDR3 region has the DNA TGTGCCACCCGAGGATCAACACGGGACTCACCCCTCCACTTT. The encoded protein is CATRGSTRDSPLHF. The chain recombines TRBV7-9 with TRBJ1-6, with D possibly matching TRBD1 (5 bases). Trimming took off 10 bases at V and 10 bases at J, with 20 bases between the two ends. This CDR3 spans 14 amino acids. Germline V CDR1 and CDR2: SEHNR, FQNEAQ (reference sequence).

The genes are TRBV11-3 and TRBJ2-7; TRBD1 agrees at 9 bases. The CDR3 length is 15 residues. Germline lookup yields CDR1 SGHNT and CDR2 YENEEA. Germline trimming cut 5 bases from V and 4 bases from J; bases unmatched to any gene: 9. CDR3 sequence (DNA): TGTGCCAGCAGCGGCACCGGGACAGGGTCTTACGAGCAGTACTTC. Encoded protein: CASSGTGTGSYEQYF.

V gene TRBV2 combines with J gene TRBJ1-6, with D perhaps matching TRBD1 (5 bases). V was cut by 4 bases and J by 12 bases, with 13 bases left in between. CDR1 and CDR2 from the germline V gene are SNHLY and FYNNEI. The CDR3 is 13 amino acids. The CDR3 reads CASSVDSGGPLHF. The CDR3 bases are TGTGCCAGCAGTGTAGACTCGGGGGGACCCCTCCACTTT.